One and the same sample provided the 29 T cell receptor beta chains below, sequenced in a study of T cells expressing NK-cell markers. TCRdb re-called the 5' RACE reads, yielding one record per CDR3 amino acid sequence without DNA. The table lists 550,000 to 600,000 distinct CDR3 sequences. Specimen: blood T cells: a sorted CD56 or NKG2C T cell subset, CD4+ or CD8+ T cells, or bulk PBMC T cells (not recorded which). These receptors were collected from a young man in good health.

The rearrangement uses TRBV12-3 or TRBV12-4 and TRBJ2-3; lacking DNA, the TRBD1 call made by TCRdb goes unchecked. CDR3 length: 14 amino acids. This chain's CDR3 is CASRRDRGPDTQYF.

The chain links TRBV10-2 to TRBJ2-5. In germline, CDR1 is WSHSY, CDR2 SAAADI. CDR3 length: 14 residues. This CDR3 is CASSGVDPQETQYF.

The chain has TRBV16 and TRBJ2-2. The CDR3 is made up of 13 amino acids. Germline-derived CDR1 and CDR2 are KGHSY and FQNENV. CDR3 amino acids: CASSQSRSGELFF.

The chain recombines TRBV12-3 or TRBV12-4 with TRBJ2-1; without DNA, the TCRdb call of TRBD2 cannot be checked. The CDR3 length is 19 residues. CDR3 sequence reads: CASSLRPTSGRGSYNEQFF.

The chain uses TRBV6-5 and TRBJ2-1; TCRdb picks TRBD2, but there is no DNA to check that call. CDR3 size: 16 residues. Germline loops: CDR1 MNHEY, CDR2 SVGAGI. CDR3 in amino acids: CASSYSPPSSGNEQFF.

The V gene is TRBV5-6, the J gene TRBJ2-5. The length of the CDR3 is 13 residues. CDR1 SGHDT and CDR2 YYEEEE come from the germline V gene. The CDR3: CASAIQVRETQYF.

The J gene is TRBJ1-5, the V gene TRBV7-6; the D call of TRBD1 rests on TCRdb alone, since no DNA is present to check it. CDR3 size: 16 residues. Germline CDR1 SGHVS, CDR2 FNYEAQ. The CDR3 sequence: CASSANIQGSNQPQHF.

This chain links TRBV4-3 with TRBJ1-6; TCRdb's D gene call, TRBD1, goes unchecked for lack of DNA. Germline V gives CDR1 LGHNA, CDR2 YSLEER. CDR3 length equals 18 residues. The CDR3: CASSQDRQAGGRNSPLHF.

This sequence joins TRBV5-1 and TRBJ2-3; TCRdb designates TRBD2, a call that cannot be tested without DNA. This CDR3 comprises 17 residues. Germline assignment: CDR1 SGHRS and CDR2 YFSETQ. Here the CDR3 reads CASSLTRAGRSADTQYF.

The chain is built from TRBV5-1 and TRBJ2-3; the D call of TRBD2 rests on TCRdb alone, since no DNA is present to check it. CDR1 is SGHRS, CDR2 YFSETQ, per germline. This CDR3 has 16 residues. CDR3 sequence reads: CASSLATSVIADTQYF.

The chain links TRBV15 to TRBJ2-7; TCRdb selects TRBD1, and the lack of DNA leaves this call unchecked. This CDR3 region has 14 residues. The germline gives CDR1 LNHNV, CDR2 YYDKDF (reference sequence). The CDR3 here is CATQVGAGGYEQYF.

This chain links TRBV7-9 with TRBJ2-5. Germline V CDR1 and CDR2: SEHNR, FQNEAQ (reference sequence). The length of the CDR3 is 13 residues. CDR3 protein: CASSLGQQETQYF.

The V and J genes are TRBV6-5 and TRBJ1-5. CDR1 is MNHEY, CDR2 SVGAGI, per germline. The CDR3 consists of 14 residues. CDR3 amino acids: CASSSGDSNQPQHF.

The CDR3 loop is CASSGPGKQQFF. The chain couples TRBV12-3 or TRBV12-4 to TRBJ2-1; the TCRdb call, TRBD1, lacks DNA for checking. The CDR3 length is 12 residues.

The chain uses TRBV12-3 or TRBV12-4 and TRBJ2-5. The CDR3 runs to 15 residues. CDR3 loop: CASSLDLGQQETQYF.

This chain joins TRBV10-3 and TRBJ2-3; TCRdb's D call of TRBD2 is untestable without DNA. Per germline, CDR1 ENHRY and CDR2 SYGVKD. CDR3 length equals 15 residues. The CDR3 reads CAISDYREETDTQYF.

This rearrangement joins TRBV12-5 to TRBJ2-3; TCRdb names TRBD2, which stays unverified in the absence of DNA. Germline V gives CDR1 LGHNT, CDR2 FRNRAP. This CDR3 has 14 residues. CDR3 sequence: CASGLGLAGDTQYF.

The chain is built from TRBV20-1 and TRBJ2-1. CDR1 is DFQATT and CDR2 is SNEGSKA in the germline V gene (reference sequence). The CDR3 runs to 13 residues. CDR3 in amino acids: CSARSPGVGEQFF.

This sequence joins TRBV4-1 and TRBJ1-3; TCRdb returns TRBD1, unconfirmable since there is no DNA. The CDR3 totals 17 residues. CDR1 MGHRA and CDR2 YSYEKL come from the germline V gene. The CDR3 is CASSQERGRGFGNTIYF.

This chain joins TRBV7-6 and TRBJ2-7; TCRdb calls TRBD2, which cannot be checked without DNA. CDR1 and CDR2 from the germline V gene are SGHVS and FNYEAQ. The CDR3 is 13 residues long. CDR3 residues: CASSPSESYEQYF. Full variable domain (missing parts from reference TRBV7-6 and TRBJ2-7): GAGVSQSPRYKVTKRGQDVALRCDPISGHVSLYWYRQALGQGPEFLTYFNYEAQQDKSGLPNDRFSAERPEGSISTLTIQRTEQRDSAMYRCASSPSESYEQYFGPGTRLTVT.

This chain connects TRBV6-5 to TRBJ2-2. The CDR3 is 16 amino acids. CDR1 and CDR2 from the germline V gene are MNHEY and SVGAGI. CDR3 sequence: CASSYDPVANTGELFF.

CDR3 in amino acids: CASLRGVAGGPYNEQFF. The rearrangement links TRBV11-2 to TRBJ2-1; no DNA is available, so the TRBD2 call from TCRdb remains unchecked. The CDR3 is 17 amino acids. Germline CDR1 SGHAT, CDR2 FQNNGV.

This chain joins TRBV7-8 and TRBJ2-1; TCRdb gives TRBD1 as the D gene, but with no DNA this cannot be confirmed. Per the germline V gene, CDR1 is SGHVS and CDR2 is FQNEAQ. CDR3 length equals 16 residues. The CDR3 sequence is CASSAVPDRVVHEQFF.

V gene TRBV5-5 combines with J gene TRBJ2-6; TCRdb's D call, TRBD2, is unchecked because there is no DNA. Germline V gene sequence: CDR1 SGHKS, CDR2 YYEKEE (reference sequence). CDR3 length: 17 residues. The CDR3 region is CASSSLAGASGANVLTF.

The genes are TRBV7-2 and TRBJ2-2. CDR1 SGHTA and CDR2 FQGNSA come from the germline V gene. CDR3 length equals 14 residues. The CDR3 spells CASSLAPWTGELFF.

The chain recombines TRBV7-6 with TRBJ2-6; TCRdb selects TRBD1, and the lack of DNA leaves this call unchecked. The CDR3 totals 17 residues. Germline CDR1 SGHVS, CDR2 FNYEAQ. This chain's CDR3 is CASSLSPLFFGANVLTF.

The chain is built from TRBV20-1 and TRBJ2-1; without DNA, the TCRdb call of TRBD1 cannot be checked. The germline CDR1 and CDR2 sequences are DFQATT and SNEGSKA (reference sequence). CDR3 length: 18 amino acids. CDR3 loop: CSARVFASGPIDYNEQFF.

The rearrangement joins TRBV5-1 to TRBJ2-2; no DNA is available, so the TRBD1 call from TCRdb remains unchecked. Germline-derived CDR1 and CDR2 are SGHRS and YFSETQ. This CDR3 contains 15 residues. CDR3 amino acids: CASSQGELNTGELFF.

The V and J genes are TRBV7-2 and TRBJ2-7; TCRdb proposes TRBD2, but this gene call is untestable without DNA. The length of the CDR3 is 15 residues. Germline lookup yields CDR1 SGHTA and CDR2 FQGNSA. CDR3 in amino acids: CASSHGLAGGYEQYF. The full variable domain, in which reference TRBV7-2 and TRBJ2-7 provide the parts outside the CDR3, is GAGVSQSPSNKVTEKGKDVELRCDPISGHTALYWYRQSLGQGLEFLIYFQGNSAPDKSGLPSDRFSAERTGGSVSTLTIQRTQQEDSAVYLCASSHGLAGGYEQYFGPGTRLTVT.